This TCR beta chain emerged from a study of regulatory T cells in long-lasting Graves disease. Study-level results: Newly diagnosed Graves' patients had higher TCR diversity than persistent ones.

Sample time point: newly diagnosed GD, antithyroid drugs for less than 3 months. PBMC-extracted RNA yielded the TCR library. Libraries of TCR beta came from iRepertoire HTBI primers plus Arm-PCR of CDR3 regions. MiXCR was run by TCRdb on the multiplex PCR reads, yielding one entry per CDR3 protein. The sample has under 800,000 distinct CDR3 sequences, about 16% seen once; the top ten hold around a sixth. The CDR3 length is 13 residues. Germline V gives CDR1 MDHEN, CDR2 SYDVKM. The junction had 5 bases not matched to a gene; V was cut back by 3 bases and J by 6 bases. About this clonotype: Its antigen is still unknown.

These same records also appear under a second study, on T cells in Graves' hyperthyroidism and ophthalmopathy. In that study: In validation, the model predicted ophthalmopathy. These predictions came a median about 6 months before onset.

This specimen consisted of peripheral blood mononuclear cells (PBMCs), obtained at new diagnosis, from a patient treated with antithyroid drugs. This rearrangement joins TRBV28 to TRBJ2-7; TRBD1 matches 7 bases. This receptor was taken from a woman in her thirties with Graves disease. Here the CDR3 reads CASSLDRTREQYF. The CDR3 DNA sequence: TGTGCCAGCAGTTTGGACAGGACGCGCGAGCAGTACTTC.